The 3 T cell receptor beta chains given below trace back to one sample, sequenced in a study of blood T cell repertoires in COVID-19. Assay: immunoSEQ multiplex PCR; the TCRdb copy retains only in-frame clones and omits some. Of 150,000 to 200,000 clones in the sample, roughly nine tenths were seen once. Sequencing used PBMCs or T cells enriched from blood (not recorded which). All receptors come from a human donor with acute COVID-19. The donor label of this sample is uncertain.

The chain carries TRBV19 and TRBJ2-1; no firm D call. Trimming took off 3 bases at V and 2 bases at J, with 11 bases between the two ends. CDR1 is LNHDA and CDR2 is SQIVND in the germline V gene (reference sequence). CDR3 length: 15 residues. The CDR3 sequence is CASSIDSRPYNEQFF. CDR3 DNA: TGTGCCAGTAGTATCGACTCGCGGCCCTACAATGAGCAGTTCTTC.

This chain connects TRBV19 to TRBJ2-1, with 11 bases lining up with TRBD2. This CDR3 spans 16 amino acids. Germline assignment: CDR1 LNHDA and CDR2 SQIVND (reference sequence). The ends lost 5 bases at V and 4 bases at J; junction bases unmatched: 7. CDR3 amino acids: CASSPLRLAGYNEQFF. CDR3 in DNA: TGTGCCAGTAGTCCACTTCGACTAGCGGGGTACAATGAGCAGTTCTTC. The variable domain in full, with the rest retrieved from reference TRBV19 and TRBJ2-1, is DGGITQSPKYLFRKEGQNVTLSCEQNLNHDAMYWYRQDPGQGLRLIYYSQIVNDFQKGDIAEGYSVSREKKESFPLTVTSAQKNPTAFYLCASSPLRLAGYNEQFFGPGTRLTVL.

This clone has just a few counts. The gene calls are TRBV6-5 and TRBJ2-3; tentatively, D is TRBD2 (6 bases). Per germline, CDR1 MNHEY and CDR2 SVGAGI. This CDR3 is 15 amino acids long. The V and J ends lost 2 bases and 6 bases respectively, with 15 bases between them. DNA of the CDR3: TGTGCCAGCAGTTACGGTGGAGGGGTAGTGGATACGCAGTATTTT. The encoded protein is CASSYGGGVVDTQYF.